The 8 T cell receptor beta chains in this list originate from one sample, sequenced in a study of blood T cells in healthy people across ages. Using a J-beta primer mix together with a sample-barcoded 5' primer, a second PCR was run for roughly 6 to 11 cycles. A single record per CDR3 protein comes from TCRdb applying MiXCR to the 5' RACE reads. The sample contains roughly 1.9 million distinct CDR3 sequences, about two fifths of which appear only once. The sample was blood. The receptors come from a human donor in good health.

The CDR3 spells CASSLAGDVLYF. CDR3 nucleotides: TGCGCCAGCAGCTTGGCGGGGGACGTACTGTACTTC. V and J are TRBV5-1 and TRBJ2-7; D is perhaps TRBD2 (6 bases). The CDR3 consists of 12 residues. V lost 0 bases and J lost 12, with 13 bases in between. The germline CDR1 and CDR2 sequences are SGHRS and YFSETQ.

This clonotype was recorded a few times. The chain links TRBV6-6 to TRBJ2-1; D is possibly TRBD1 or TRBD2 (6 bases each). V shed 4 bases and J shed 4 bases, with 14 bases lying between them. CDR3 length: 15 residues. Germline assignment: CDR1 MNHNY and CDR2 SVGAGI (reference sequence). The CDR3: CASSSEQGGYNEQFF. The CDR3 DNA reads as TGTGCCAGCAGTTCCGAGCAAGGGGGGTACAATGAGCAGTTCTTC.

This chain uses TRBV29-1 with TRBJ1-4; possible D gene TRBD1, 5 bases. V was trimmed by 4 bases and J by 4 bases, leaving 16 bases between them. This CDR3 comprises 15 residues. The germline gives CDR1 SQVTM, CDR2 ANQGSEA. CDR3 loop: CSVGTRGPYNEKLFF. The CDR3 DNA is TGCAGCGTTGGGACGAGGGGACCATATAATGAAAAACTGTTTTTT.

This CDR3 is CASCPEGNSGVSSYEQYF. CDR3 nucleotides: TGTGCCAGCTGCCCAGAAGGGAATTCGGGGGTGTCCTCCTACGAGCAGTACTTC. V gene TRBV4-2 combines with J gene TRBJ2-7, with D tentatively TRBD2 (6 bases). The germline CDR1 and CDR2 sequences are LGHNA and YNFKEQ. V was pared by 8 bases and J by 0 bases, with 26 bases between. This CDR3 region has 18 residues.

There are many counts of this clonotype. The chain uses TRBV7-3 and TRBJ2-1; D may be TRBD1 (6 bases). The germline V gene encodes CDR1 SGHTA and CDR2 FQGTGA. CDR3 length: 13 residues. V was cut by 5 bases and J by 4 bases, with 9 bases left in between. CDR3 region: CASSPDRYNEQFF. In DNA form, the CDR3 reads TGTGCCAGCAGCCCTGACAGGTACAATGAGCAGTTCTTC.

The rearrangement joins TRBV30 to TRBJ1-2; D gene uncertain. Germline loops: CDR1 GTSNPN, CDR2 SVGIG (reference sequence). The CDR3 has 11 amino acids. V lost 1 base and J lost 6, with 6 bases in between. The CDR3 sequence is CAWSGGHGYTF. The CDR3 coding sequence is TGTGCCTGGAGTGGAGGGCATGGCTACACCTTC.

The J gene is TRBJ2-1, the V gene TRBV7-3; D might be TRBD1 (6 bases). The CDR3 consists of 15 residues. Germline V gene data show CDR1 as SGHTA and CDR2 as FQGTGA. V lost 4 bases to trimming and J lost 7 bases, with 17 bases between them. CDR3 in DNA: TGTGCCAGCAGCTCCGTGGGGCAGGGGTCTAATGAGCAGTTCTTC. It encodes CASSSVGQGSNEQFF.

In its sample, this clonotype was seen a few times. This sequence joins TRBV2 and TRBJ2-5; no clear D. The germline V and J ends were trimmed by 3 bases and 0 bases, with 5 bases remaining between them. The CDR3 totals 13 residues. CDR1 is SNHLY and CDR2 is FYNNEI in the germline V gene. The CDR3 spells CASSEGNQETQYF. The CDR3 region has the DNA TGTGCCAGCAGTGAGGGGAACCAAGAGACCCAGTACTTC.